This TCR beta chain was identified in a study of identical twins. Study-wide points: Instead of following the same donors, the conclusions were based on cross-sectional statistical analysis. Models underestimated TCR alpha sharing (out-of-frame) in monozygotic twins.

As concerns this clonotype: What it recognizes is unknown.

Germline V lookup: CDR1 SNHLY, CDR2 FYNNEI. This CDR3 contains 15 residues. V was pared by 2 bases and J by 8 bases, with 18 bases between. TCRdb re-analysed the 5' RACE reads in MiXCR, keeping a single row per CDR3 protein. The sample consists of about 520,000 distinct CDR3 sequences, less than 25% of them appearing once. Separately, the same data were catalogued under a study of T cells expressing NK-cell markers. This second report adds: It was still unclear whether expanded NKG2C+ T cell clones were HCMV specific.

This sequence joins TRBV2 and TRBJ1-2, with D possibly TRBD1 on 5 matching bases. Material for sequencing was CD4+ T cells sorted from blood. This clonotype was obtained from a woman between 18 and 29 years old in good health. CDR3 residues: CASSEHGHQIGGYTF. CDR3 coding DNA: TGTGCCAGCAGTGAACATGGACATCAAATCGGAGGCTACACCTTC.